This is a list of T cell receptor beta chains from one sample in a study of blood T cell repertoires in COVID-19. Some clones are missing from TCRdb's copy, which holds only in-frame ones; the method was immunoSEQ multiplex PCR. Of around 140,000 clones listed, around 81% are singletons. The material sequenced was peripheral blood. These receptors all stem from a woman aged 60-75 years with active or convalescent COVID-19. CDR3s include the opening cysteine and the closing phenylalanine or tryptophan.

V gene	J gene	CDR3 protein
TRBV4-3	TRBJ2-3	CASSQDQAYTDTQYF
TRBV5-4	TRBJ2-1	CASSLAGGIMNEQFF
TRBV27	TRBJ1-1	CASQKDRGDTEAFF
TRBV5-8	TRBJ1-1	CASSLGTGRSGTEAFF
TRBV12-3/TRBV12-4	TRBJ2-3	CASSLDRADTQYF
TRBV3-1/TRBV3-2	TRBJ2-1	CASSQDYEQGLYNEQFF
TRBV7-2	TRBJ1-3	CASSLNPGPGNTIYF
TRBV19	TRBJ2-1	CASNPGGGRGEQFF
TRBV27	TRBJ2-1	CASSSGGAVSYNEQFF
TRBV6-5	TRBJ2-3	CASSFSGSTDTQYF
TRBV5-1	TRBJ2-3	CASSLEAGQGPQYF
TRBV30	TRBJ1-1	CAWTQGQPNTEAFF
TRBV18	TRBJ2-1	CASQREWDYNEQFF
TRBV14	TRBJ1-1	CASSQGLRTEAFF
TRBV30	TRBJ2-3	CAYRRVAGTDTQYF
TRBV6-5	TRBJ1-2	CASSWDRDYGYTF